This T cell receptor (beta chain) was sequenced during a study of T cell responses to AZD1222 COVID-19 vaccine. Findings and limits, study-wide: Donors in the cohort were predominantly white British and more often female, and clonal diversity was possibly underestimated.

Germline trimming cut 3 bases from V and 0 bases from J; bases unmatched to any gene: 10. The CDR3 runs 17 residues. Germline CDR1 GTSNPN, CDR2 SVGIG (reference sequence). In the case of this clone: The antigen remains undetermined.

Profiled with immunoSEQ multiplex PCR; TCRdb holds only in-frame clones, not every one. Of roughly 190,000 clones detected, approximately 91% appear once; the ten largest clones hold roughly 3.5%. The sample here was peripheral blood, taken 28 days after the second AZD1222 dose. The clonotype comes from an adult who received the AZD1222 COVID-19 vaccine. This rearrangement joins TRBV30 to TRBJ1-1; 10 bases are shared with TRBD1. As DNA, the CDR3 is TGTGCCTGGAGGAACCGGGACAGGGGTACCATGAACACTGAAGCTTTCTTT. Its protein product is CAWRNRDRGTMNTEAFF.